Presented here are 21 T cell receptor beta chains from one specimen sequenced in a study of control samples from healthy donors and cancer patients. The protocol was immunoSEQ multiplex PCR, while the TCRdb copy is restricted to in-frame clones and leaves out a portion. The sample lists 65,000 to 90,000 clones; about 95% were seen once. The sequencing sample was made of blood. These receptors were collected from a woman aged 30 to 39 in good health.

The chain uses TRBV9 and TRBJ2-3, with D possibly matching TRBD2 (7 bases). The CDR3 extends over 15 amino acids. CDR1 SGDLS and CDR2 YYNGEE come from the germline V gene. With 3 bases removed from V and 4 bases from J, the gap between germline ends came to 15 bases. CDR3 in DNA: TGTGCCAGCAGCGCGTCCGGGGGGCCCGCAGATACGCAGTATTTT. Amino acid sequence: CASSASGGPADTQYF.

This sequence joins TRBV6-4 and TRBJ2-3, with D hard to call. Germline CDR1 MRHNA, CDR2 SNTAGT. V lost 3 bases and J 0 bases, leaving 16 bases between the germline ends. This CDR3 contains 17 residues. CDR3 in amino acids: CASSEIGPPRSTDTQYF. CDR3 DNA: TGTGCCAGCAGTGAAATTGGCCCTCCCCGTAGCACAGATACGCAGTATTTT.

The chain carries TRBV4-2 and TRBJ2-7, with 9 bases aligning to TRBD2. The germline V gene encodes CDR1 LGHNA and CDR2 YNFKEQ. After removal of 0 bases from V and 3 bases from J, the junction contained 6 bases not matched to a gene. The CDR3 spans 16 residues. In DNA, the CDR3 is TGTGCCAGCAGCCAAGACTCAGGCGGGGGGGTCTACGAGCAGTACTTC. It codes for CASSQDSGGGVYEQYF.

The V call is TRBV5-1, the J call TRBJ2-3, with no clear D. Trimming stripped 0 bases from V and 3 bases from J, with 8 bases between. The CDR3 totals 14 residues. Germline assignment: CDR1 SGHRS and CDR2 YFSETQ. CDR3 DNA sequence: TGCGCCAGCAGCTTGGAAGACACGACAGATACGCAGTATTTT. Its translation is CASSLEDTTDTQYF.

The gene calls are TRBV4-1 and TRBJ2-5; 9 bases align to TRBD2. Germline V lookup: CDR1 MGHRA, CDR2 YSYEKL. This CDR3 is 15 amino acids long. V lost 3 bases, J lost 1 base, and 3 bases stayed unmatched. The CDR3 spells CASSQASGAQETQYF. The CDR3 DNA follows: TGCGCCAGCAGCCAGGCTAGCGGGGCCCAAGAGACCCAGTACTTC.

The chain links TRBV7-9 to TRBJ1-4, with D tentatively TRBD1 (5 bases). The CDR3 consists of 15 residues. CDR1 and CDR2 (germline): SEHNR, FQNEAQ (reference sequence). V lost 6 bases and J 7 bases, leaving 18 bases between the germline ends. The CDR3 loop is CASRSHLRGGEKLFF. The DNA of the CDR3 is TGTGCCAGCAGGTCGCATTTGAGGGGTGGTGAAAAACTGTTTTTT.

This rearrangement joins TRBV29-1 to TRBJ2-5; 7 positions match TRBD2. This CDR3 is 13 amino acids long. V gave up 7 bases and J gave up 1 base; unmatched junction bases: 6. CDR1 is SQVTM and CDR2 is ANQGSEA in the germline V gene. CDR3 sequence (DNA): TGCAGCGCGGGGCTAGCGGTCCAAGAGACCCAGTACTTC. Residues: CSAGLAVQETQYF.

CDR3 in DNA: TGCGCCAGCAGCTTTGGGTCCACTAGCGGGGGGGCCAATGAGCAGTTCTTC. Protein: CASSFGSTSGGANEQFF. The V gene is TRBV5-1, the J gene TRBJ2-1; TRBD2 agrees at 13 bases. The germline V gene has CDR1 SGHRS and CDR2 YFSETQ. The CDR3 is made up of 17 amino acids. Losses at the gene ends were 2 bases for V and 6 bases for J; bases not matched to a gene: 8. Full variable domain (missing parts from reference TRBV5-1 and TRBJ2-1): KAGVTQTPRYLIKTRGQQVTLSCSPISGHRSVSWYQQTPGQGLQFLFEYFSETQRNKGNFPGRFSGRQFSNSRSEMNVSTLELGDSALYLCASSFGSTSGGANEQFFGPGTRLTVL.

The chain recombines TRBV6-5 with TRBJ2-1; D may be TRBD2 (5 bases). The CDR3 spans 16 residues. Germline CDR1 reads MNHEY; CDR2 reads SVGAGI. V lost 0 bases to trimming and J lost 8 bases, with 17 bases between them. The CDR3 spells CASSYSLGGNRHEQFF. The DNA for the CDR3 is TGTGCCAGCAGTTACTCGTTAGGAGGCAACCGCCATGAGCAGTTCTTC.

The chain is built from TRBV5-1 and TRBJ2-7; D gene ambiguous. Germline values: CDR1 SGHRS, CDR2 YFSETQ. CDR3 length: 12 amino acids. Trimming pared 4 bases from V and 6 bases from J, leaving 11 bases between. The DNA of the CDR3 is TGCGCCAGCAGCCATTACCAGCTCGAGCAGTACGTC. It encodes CASSHYQLEQYV.

The genes are TRBV19 and TRBJ2-3; D is possibly TRBD1 (6 bases). Germline V gene lookup returns CDR1 LNHDA and CDR2 SQIVND (reference sequence). V was pared by 5 bases and J by 4 bases, with 13 bases between. The CDR3 loop spans 14 amino acids. The CDR3 region is CASSGIEGADTQYF. As DNA, the CDR3 is TGTGCCAGTAGTGGGATTGAGGGGGCAGATACGCAGTATTTT.

V gene TRBV10-3 combines with J gene TRBJ1-5; D is undetermined. Germline V lookup: CDR1 ENHRY, CDR2 SYGVKD. The V and J ends lost 9 bases and 6 bases respectively, with 15 bases between them. The CDR3 has 13 residues. CDR3 protein: CAIGPGFGQPQHF. In nucleotides, the CDR3 is TGTGCCATAGGCCCGGGTTTCGGTCAGCCCCAGCATTTT.

The CDR3: CASSETSDRTQYF. The CDR3 nucleotides read TGCGCCAGCAGTGAGACTAGCGACAGGACCCAGTACTTC. The chain is built from TRBV10-1 and TRBJ2-5, with 7 bases matching TRBD2. The junction had 4 bases not matched to a gene; V was cut back by 2 bases and J by 7 bases. This CDR3 has 13 amino acids. Germline-derived CDR1 and CDR2 are WNHNN and SYGVQD (reference sequence).

The rearrangement joins TRBV20-1 to TRBJ2-3; no firm D call. This CDR3 has 11 residues. The germline V gene encodes CDR1 DFQATT and CDR2 SNEGSKA (reference sequence). V was cut by 5 bases and J by 4 bases, with 7 bases left in between. This CDR3 reads CSAPSADTQYF. For the CDR3, the DNA is TGCAGTGCTCCCAGCGCAGATACGCAGTATTTT.

The gene calls are TRBV12-3 or TRBV12-4 and TRBJ1-2, with D unresolved. Deletions cut 7 bases from V and 8 bases from J, with 14 bases between. CDR3 length: 12 residues. In DNA, the CDR3 is TGTGCCAGCACTGCCCTCGCGCGGGGCTACACCTTC. This encodes CASTALARGYTF.

J is TRBJ2-5 and V is TRBV2; 8 nucleotides line up with TRBD2. The J segment lost 1 base and the V segment lost 3 bases, leaving 13 bases of the junction unmatched. The germline CDR1 and CDR2 sequences are SNHLY and FYNNEI. The CDR3 extends over 18 amino acids. CDR3 loop: CASSEVLGSGGLQETQYF. In DNA, the CDR3 is TGTGCCAGCAGTGAGGTGCTGGGAAGCGGGGGCCTCCAAGAGACCCAGTACTTC.

J is TRBJ1-3 and V is TRBV6-6; D not resolved. The germline V gene has CDR1 MNHNY and CDR2 SVGAGI (reference sequence). The CDR3 runs 14 residues. Trimming stripped 8 bases from V and 0 bases from J, with 11 bases between. The CDR3 nucleotides read TGTGCCAGCTGCAGGACCAGCTCTGGAAACACCATATATTTT. It yields the protein CASCRTSSGNTIYF.

The chain joins TRBV18 to TRBJ1-6; the D gene is possibly TRBD1 (5 bases). V shed 3 bases and J shed 9 bases, with 12 bases lying between them. The CDR3 extends over 14 amino acids. Germline values: CDR1 KGHSH, CDR2 LQKENI. CDR3 residues: CASSPESRGSPLHF. CDR3 sequence (DNA): TGTGCCAGCTCACCGGAAAGTAGGGGTTCACCCCTCCACTTT. The whole variable domain, filled in from reference TRBV18 and TRBJ1-6, reads NAGVMQNPRHLVRRRGQEARLRCSPMKGHSHVYWYRQLPEEGLKFMVYLQKENIIDESGMPKERFSAEFPKEGPSILRIQQVVRGDSAAYFCASSPESRGSPLHFGNGTRLTVT.

The chain links TRBV12-3 or TRBV12-4 to TRBJ1-2; D gene unclear. The V gene lost 6 bases and the J gene lost 5 bases, with 13 bases spanning the gap. CDR3 length equals 13 residues. CDR3 sequence reads: CASSPPLRYGYTF. CDR3 DNA: TGTGCCAGCAGCCCCCCCCTCCGGTATGGCTACACCTTC.

The rearrangement uses TRBV28 and TRBJ1-5; D is uncertain. CDR1 is MDHEN and CDR2 is SYDVKM in the germline V gene. Trimming took off 5 bases at V and 2 bases at J, with 13 bases between the two ends. The CDR3 length is 15 residues. CDR3 nucleotides: TGTGCCAGCAGTCCCCTGGCAGGAGGCAATCAGCCCCAGCATTTT. This codes for CASSPLAGGNQPQHF.

The rearrangement joins TRBV12-3 or TRBV12-4 to TRBJ2-5, with TRBD2 as a possible D gene (6 bases). The CDR3 is made up of 13 amino acids. The germline V and J ends were trimmed by 7 bases and 2 bases, with 11 bases remaining between them. The CDR3 is CASNRDSQETQYF. CDR3 coding DNA: TGTGCCAGCAACCGGGACTCTCAAGAGACCCAGTACTTC.